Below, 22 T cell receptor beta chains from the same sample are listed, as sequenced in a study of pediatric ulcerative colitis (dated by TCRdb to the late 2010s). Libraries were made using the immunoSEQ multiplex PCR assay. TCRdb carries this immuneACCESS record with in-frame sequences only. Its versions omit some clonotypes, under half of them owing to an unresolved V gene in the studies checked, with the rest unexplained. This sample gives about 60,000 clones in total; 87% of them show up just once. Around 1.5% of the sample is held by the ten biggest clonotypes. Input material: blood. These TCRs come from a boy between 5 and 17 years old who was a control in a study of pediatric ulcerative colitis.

CDR3 nucleotides: TGTGCCAGCTCACGAGCAGGGGGCGCGCGGAACACTGAAGCTTTCTTT. It translates to CASSRAGGARNTEAFF. The V call is TRBV18, the J call TRBJ1-1; TRBD1 agrees at 8 bases. Germline lookup yields CDR1 KGHSH and CDR2 LQKENI. This CDR3 contains 16 residues. J was trimmed by 1 base and V by 4 bases; bases with no gene match: 8.

The CDR3, as DNA: TGTGCCAGCAGCCCACCCGGAAACATGGACAGGGGGCATCGGGACATTCAGTACTTC. Protein sequence: CASSPPGNMDRGHRDIQYF. This rearrangement joins TRBV13 to TRBJ2-4, with 11 bases matching TRBD1. This CDR3 spans 19 amino acids. CDR1 and CDR2 from the germline V gene are PRHDT and FYEKMQ (reference sequence). The V gene end was trimmed by 5 bases and the J gene end by 8 bases; junction bases not matched to a gene: 20.

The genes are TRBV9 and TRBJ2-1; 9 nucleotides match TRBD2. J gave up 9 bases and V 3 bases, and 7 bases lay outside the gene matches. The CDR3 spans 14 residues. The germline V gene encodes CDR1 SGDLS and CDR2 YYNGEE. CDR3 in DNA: TGTGCCAGCAGCGCCGCCGGGACTAGCATTGAGCAGTTCTTC. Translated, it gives CASSAAGTSIEQFF.

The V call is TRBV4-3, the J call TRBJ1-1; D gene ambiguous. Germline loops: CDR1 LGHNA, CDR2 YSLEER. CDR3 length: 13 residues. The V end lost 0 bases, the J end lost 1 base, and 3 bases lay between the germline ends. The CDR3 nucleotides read TGCGCCAGCAGCCAAGACTGGAACACTGAAGCTTTCTTT. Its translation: CASSQDWNTEAFF.

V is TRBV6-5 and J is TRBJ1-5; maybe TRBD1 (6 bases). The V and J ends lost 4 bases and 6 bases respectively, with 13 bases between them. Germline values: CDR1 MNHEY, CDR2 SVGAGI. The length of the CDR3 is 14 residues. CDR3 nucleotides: TGTGCCAGCAGTTCAGACATAGGGGGTCAGCCCCAGCATTTT. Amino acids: CASSSDIGGQPQHF.

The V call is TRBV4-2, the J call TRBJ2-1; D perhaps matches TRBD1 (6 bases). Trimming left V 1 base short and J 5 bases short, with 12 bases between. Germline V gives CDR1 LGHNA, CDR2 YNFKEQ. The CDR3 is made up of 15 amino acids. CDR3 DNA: TGTGCCAGCAGCCAAGTGAGACAGGTAAACAATGAGCAGTTCTTC. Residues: CASSQVRQVNNEQFF.

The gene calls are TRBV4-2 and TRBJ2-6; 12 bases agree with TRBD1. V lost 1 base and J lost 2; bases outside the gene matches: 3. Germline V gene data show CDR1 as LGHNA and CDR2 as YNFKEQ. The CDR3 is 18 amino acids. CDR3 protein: CASSQGGQGAAGANVLTF. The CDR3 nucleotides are TGTGCCAGCAGCCAAGGGGGACAGGGGGCGGCTGGGGCCAACGTCCTGACTTTC.

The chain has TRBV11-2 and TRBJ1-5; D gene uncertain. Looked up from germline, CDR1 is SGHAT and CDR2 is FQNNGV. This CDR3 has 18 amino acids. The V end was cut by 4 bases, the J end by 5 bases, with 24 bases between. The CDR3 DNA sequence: TGTGCCAGCAGCTCCATTAGGGCCGGGGAGGAGGGCCATCAGCCCCAGCATTTT. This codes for CASSSIRAGEEGHQPQHF.

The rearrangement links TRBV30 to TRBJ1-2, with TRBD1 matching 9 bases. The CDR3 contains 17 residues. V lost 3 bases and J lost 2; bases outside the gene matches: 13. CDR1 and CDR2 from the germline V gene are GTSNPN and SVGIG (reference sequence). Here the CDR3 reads CAWSMNRGQIKNYGYTF. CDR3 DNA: TGTGCCTGGAGCATGAACAGGGGGCAGATAAAGAACTATGGCTACACCTTC.

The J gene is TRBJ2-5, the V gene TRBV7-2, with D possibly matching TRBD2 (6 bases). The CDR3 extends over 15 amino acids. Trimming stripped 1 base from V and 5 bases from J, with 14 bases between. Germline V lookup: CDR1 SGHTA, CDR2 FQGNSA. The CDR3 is CASSLDPGETETQYF. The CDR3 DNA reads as TGTGCCAGCAGCTTAGACCCGGGAGAGACGGAGACCCAGTACTTC.

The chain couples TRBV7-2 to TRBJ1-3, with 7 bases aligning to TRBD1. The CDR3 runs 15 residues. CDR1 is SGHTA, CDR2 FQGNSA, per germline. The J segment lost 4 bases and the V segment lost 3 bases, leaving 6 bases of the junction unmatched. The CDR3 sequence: CASSLTTGSGNTIYF. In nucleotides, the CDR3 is TGTGCCAGCAGCTTGACGACAGGGTCCGGAAACACCATATATTTT.

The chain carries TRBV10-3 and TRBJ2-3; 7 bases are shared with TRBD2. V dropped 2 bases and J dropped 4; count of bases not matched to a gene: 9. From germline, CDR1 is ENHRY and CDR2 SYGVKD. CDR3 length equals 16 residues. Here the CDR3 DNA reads TGTGCCATCAGTGAGCCCGGACTAGAGGTTTCAGATACGCAGTATTTT. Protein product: CAISEPGLEVSDTQYF.

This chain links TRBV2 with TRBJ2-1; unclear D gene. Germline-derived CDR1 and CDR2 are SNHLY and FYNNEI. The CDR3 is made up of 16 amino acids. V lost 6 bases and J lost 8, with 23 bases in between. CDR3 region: CASSPPDFHRFDEQFF. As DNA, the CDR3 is TGTGCCAGCAGCCCCCCCGATTTTCACCGGTTCGATGAGCAGTTCTTC.

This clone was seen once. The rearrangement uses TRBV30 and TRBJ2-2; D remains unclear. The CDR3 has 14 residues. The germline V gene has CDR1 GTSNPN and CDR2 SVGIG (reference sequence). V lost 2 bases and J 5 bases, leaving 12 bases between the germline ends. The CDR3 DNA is TGTGCCTGGAGTCTGGGTCTGGGGACCGGGGAGCTGTTTTTT. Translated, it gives CAWSLGLGTGELFF. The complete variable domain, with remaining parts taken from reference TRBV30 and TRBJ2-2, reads SQTIHQWPATLVQPVGSPLSLECTVEGTSNPNLYWYRQAAGRGLQLLFYSVGIGQISSEVPQNLSASRPQDRQFILSSKKLLLSDSGFYLCAWSLGLGTGELFFGEGSRLTVL.

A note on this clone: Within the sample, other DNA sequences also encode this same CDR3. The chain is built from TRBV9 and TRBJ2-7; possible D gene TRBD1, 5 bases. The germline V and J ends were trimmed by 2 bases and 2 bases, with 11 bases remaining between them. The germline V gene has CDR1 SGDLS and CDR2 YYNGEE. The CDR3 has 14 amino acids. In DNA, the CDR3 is TGTGCCAGCAGCGTTGGGCAGGGTGCCTACGAGCAGTACTTC. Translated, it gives CASSVGQGAYEQYF.

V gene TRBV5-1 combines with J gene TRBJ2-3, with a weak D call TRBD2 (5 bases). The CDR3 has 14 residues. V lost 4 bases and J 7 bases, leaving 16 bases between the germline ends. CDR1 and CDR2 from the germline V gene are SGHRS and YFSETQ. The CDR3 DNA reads TGCGCCAGCAGCCCCGGGATACAACTAAATACGCAGTATTTT. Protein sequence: CASSPGIQLNTQYF.

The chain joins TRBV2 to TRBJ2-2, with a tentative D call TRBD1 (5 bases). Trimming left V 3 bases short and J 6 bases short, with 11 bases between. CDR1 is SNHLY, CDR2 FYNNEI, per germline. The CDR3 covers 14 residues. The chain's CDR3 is CASSEGRAAGELFF. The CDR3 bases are TGTGCCAGCAGTGAGGGCAGGGCGGCCGGGGAGCTGTTTTTT.

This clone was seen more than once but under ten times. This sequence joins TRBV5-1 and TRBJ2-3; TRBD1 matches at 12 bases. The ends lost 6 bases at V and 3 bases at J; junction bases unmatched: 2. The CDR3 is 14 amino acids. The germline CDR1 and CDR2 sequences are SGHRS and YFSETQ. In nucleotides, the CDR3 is TGCGCCAGCAAGGGACAGGGGGCGACAGATACGCAGTATTTT. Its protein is CASKGQGATDTQYF.

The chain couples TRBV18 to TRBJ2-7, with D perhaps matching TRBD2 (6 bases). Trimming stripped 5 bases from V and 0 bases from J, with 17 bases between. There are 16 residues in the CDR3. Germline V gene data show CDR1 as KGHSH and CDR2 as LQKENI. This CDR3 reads CASSSGTYGSSYEQYF. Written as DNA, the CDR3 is TGTGCCAGCTCATCTGGGACCTACGGGAGCTCCTACGAGCAGTACTTC.

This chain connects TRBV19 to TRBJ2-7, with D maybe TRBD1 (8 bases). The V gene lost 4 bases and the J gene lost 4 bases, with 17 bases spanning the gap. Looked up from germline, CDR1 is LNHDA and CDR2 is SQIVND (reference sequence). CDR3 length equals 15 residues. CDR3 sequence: CASSNRGGQVYEQYF. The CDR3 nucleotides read TGTGCCAGTAGTAATAGGGGGGGACAGGTTTACGAGCAGTACTTC. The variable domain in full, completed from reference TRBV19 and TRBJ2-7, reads DGGITQSPKYLFRKEGQNVTLSCEQNLNHDAMYWYRQDPGQGLRLIYYSQIVNDFQKGDIAEGYSVSREKKESFPLTVTSAQKNPTAFYLCASSNRGGQVYEQYFGPGTRLTVT.

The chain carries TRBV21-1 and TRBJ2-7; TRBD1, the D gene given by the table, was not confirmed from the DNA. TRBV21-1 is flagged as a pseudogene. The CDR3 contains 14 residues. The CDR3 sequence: CASSKAYRVCEQYF. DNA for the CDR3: TGTGCCAGCAGCAAAGCGTACAGGGTTTGCGAGCAGTACTTC.

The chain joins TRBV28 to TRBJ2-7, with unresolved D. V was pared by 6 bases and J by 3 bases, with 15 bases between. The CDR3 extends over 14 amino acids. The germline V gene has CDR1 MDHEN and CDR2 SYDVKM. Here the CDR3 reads CASSTSELLYEQYF. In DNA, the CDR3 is TGTGCCAGCAGCACCAGCGAGCTGCTCTACGAGCAGTACTTC.